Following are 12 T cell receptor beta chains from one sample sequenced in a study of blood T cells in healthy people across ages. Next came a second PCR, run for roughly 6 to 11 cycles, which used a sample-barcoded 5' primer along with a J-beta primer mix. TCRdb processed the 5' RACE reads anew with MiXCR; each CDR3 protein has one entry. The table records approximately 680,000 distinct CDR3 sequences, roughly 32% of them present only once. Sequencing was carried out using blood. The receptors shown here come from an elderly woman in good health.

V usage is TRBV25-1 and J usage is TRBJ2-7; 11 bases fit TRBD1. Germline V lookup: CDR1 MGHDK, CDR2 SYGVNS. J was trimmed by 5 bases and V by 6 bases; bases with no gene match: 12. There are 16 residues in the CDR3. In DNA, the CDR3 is TGTGCCAGCAGACACTCAGAGGACAGGGGGCTCCACGAGCAGTACTTC. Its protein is CASRHSEDRGLHEQYF.

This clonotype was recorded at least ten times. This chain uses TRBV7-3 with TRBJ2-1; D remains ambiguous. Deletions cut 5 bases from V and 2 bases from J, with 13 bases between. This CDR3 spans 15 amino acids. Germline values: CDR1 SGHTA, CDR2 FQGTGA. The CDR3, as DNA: TGTGCCAGCAGCCCGGTAAAAGGGCCCTACAATGAGCAGTTCTTC. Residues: CASSPVKGPYNEQFF.

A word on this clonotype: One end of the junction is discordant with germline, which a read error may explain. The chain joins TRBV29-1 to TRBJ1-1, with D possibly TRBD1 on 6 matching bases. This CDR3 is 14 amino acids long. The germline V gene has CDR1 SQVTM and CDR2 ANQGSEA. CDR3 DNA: TGCGGCGTTGAAAGACAGGATGGGAACACTGAAGCTTTCTTT. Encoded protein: CGVERQDGNTEAFF.

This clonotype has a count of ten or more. CDR3 DNA sequence: TGTGCCAGCAGGAGGAGGGAAAAGGGCAATGAGCAGTTCTTC. This translates into CASRRREKGNEQFF. The V gene is TRBV6-1, the J gene TRBJ2-1; D perhaps matches TRBD2 (6 bases). The CDR3 consists of 14 residues. Germline lookup yields CDR1 MNHNS and CDR2 SASEGT. V dropped 6 bases and J dropped 6 bases, with 15 bases sitting between them.

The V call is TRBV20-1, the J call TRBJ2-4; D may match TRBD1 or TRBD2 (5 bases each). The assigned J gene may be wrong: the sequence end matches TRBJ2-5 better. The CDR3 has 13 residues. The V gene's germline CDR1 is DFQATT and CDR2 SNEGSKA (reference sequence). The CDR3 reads CSAGRDLRETQYF. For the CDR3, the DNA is TGCAGTGCTGGCCGGGACCTGCGAGAGACCCAGTACTTC.

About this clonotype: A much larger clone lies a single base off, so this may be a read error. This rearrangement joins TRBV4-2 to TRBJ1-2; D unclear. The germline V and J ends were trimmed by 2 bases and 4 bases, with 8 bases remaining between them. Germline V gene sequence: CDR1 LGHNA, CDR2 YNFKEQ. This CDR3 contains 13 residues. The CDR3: CASSQTESYGYTF. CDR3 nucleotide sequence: TGTGCCAGCAGCCAAACAGAGTCCTATGGCTACACCTTC.

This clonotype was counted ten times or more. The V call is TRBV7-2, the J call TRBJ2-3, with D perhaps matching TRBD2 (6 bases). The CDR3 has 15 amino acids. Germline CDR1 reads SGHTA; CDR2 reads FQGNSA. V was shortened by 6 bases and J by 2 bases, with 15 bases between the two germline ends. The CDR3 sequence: CASSSYGGITDTQYF. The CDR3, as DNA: TGTGCCAGCAGTTCCTACGGGGGTATCACAGATACGCAGTATTTT.

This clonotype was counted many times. The CDR3 nucleotides read TGCGCCAGCAGCGGAGGGGCAGGGAACACTGAAGCTTTCTTT. Protein sequence: CASSGGAGNTEAFF. This chain joins TRBV5-1 and TRBJ1-1; the D gene is possibly TRBD1 (5 bases). This CDR3 comprises 14 residues. The germline V gene encodes CDR1 SGHRS and CDR2 YFSETQ. The V and J ends lost 4 bases and 1 base respectively, with 11 bases between them.

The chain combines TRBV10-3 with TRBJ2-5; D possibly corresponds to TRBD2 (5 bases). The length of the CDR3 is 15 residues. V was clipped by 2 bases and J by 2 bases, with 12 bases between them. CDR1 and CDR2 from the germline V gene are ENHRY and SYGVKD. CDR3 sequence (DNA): TGTGCCATCAGTGAGGCGGGCGGATCGCAAGAGACCCAGTACTTC. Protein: CAISEAGGSQETQYF.

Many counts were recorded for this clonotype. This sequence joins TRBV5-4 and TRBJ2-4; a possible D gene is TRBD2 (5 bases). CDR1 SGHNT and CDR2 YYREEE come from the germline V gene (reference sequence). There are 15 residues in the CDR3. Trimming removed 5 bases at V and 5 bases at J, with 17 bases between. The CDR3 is CASSSGLFGENIQYF. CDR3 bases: TGTGCCAGCAGTTCCGGACTGTTTGGGGAAAACATTCAGTACTTC. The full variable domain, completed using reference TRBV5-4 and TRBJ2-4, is ETGVTQSPTHLIKTRGQQVTLRCSSQSGHNTVSWYQQALGQGPQFIFQYYREEENGRGNFPPRFSGLQFPNYSSELNVNALELDDSALYLCASSSGLFGENIQYFGAGTRLSVL.

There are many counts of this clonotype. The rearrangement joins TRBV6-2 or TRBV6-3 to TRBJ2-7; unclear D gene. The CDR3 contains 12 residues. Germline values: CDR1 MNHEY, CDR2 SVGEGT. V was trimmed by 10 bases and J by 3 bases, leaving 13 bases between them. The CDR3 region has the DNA TGTGCCACTTCGTTCGGGTACTACGAGCAGTACTTC. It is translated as CATSFGYYEQYF.

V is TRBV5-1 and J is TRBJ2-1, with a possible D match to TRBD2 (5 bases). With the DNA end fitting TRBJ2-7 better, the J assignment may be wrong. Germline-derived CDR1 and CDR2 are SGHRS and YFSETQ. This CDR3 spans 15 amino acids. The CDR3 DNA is TGCGCCAGCAGCTTCCCAATCGGGGTCCTCAATGAGCAGTACTTC. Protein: CASSFPIGVLNEQYF.